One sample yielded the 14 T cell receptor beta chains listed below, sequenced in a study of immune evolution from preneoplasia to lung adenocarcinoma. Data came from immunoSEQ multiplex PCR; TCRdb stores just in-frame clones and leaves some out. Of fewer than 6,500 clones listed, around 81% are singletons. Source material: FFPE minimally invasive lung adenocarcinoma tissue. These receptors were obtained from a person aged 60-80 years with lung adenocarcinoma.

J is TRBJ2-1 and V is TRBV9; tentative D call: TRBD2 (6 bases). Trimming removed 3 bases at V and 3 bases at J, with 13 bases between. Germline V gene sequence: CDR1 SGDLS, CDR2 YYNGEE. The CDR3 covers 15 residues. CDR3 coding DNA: TGTGCCAGCAGCGACCGGGACTGGATCTACAATGAGCAGTTCTTC. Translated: CASSDRDWIYNEQFF.

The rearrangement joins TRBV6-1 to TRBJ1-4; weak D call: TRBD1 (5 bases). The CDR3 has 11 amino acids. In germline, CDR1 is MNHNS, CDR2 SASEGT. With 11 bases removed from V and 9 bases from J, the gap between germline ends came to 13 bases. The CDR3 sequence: CASLRDQKLFF. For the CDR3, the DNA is TGTGCCTCCCTCCGGGACCAAAAACTGTTTTTT.

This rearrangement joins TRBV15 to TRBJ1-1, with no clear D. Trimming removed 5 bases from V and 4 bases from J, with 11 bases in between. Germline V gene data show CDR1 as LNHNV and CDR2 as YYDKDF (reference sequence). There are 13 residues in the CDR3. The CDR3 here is CATSGYGGTEAFF. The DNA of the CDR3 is TGTGCCACCAGCGGTTATGGTGGCACTGAAGCTTTCTTT.

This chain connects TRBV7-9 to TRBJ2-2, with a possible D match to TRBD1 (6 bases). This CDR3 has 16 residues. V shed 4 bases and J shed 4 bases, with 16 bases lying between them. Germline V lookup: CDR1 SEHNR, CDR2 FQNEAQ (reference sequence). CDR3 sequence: CASSSSGQITTGELFF. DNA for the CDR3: TGTGCCAGCAGCTCATCAGGACAGATCACCACCGGGGAGCTGTTTTTT.

In DNA form, the CDR3 reads TGTGCCAGCAGCTTAGACCTAGCGGGGGGCACAGATACGCAGTATTTT. Amino acid sequence: CASSLDLAGGTDTQYF. The chain carries TRBV7-2 and TRBJ2-3, with 10 bases fitting TRBD2. The V segment lost 1 base and the J segment 1 base; nucleotides outside the gene matches: 2. Germline V lookup: CDR1 SGHTA, CDR2 FQGNSA. CDR3 length: 16 amino acids.

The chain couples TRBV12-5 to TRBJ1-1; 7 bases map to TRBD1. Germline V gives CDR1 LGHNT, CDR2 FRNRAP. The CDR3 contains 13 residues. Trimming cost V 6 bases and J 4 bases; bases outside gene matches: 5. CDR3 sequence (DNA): TGTGCTAGTGGACCTGACAGGGCCACTGAAGCTTTCTTT. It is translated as CASGPDRATEAFF.

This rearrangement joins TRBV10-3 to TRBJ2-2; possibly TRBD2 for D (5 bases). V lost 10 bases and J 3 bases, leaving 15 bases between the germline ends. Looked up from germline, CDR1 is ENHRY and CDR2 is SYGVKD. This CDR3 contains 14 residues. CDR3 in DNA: TGTGCCAGCACTACTAGTGCGGACACCGGGGAGCTGTTTTTT. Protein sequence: CASTTSADTGELFF.

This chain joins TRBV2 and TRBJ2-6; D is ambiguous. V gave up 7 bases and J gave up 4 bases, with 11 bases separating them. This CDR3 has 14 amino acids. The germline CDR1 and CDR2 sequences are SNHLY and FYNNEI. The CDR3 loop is CASNGAPGANVLTF. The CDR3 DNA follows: TGTGCCAGCAATGGAGCACCCGGGGCCAACGTCCTGACTTTC. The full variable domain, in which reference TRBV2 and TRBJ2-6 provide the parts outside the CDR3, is EPEVTQTPSHQVTQMGQEVILRCVPISNHLYFYWYRQILGQKVEFLVSFYNNEISEKSEIFDDQFSVERPDGSNFTLKIRSTKLEDSAMYFCASNGAPGANVLTFGAGSRLTVL.

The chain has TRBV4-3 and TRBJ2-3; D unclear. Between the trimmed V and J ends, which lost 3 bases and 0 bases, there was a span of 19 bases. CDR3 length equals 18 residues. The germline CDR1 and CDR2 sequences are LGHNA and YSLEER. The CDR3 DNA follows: TGCGCCAGCAGCCACAGGTTGGGTGCAACCGGGAGCACAGATACGCAGTATTTT. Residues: CASSHRLGATGSTDTQYF.

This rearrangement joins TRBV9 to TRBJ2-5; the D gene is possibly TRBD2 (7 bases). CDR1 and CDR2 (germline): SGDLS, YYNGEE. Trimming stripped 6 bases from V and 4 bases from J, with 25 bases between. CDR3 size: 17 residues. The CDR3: CASTEGGLGGPRETQYF. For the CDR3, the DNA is TGTGCCAGCACCGAGGGGGGACTGGGAGGGCCCAGAGAGACCCAGTACTTC.

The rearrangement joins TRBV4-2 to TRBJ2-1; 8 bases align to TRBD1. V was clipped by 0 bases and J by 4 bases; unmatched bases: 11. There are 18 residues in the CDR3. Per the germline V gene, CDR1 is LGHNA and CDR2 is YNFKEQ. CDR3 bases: TGTGCCAGCAGCCAAGACTCACCAGGGGGCGGGCTGTACAATGAGCAGTTCTTC. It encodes CASSQDSPGGGLYNEQFF.

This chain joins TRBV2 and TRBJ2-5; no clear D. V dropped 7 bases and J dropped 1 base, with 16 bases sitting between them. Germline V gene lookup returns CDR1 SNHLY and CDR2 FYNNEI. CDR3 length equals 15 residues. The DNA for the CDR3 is TGTGCCAGCAAGGAACCTGCCATTCCCCAAGAGACCCAGTACTTC. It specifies CASKEPAIPQETQYF.

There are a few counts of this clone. CDR3 nucleotides: TGTGCCAGCAGTGCCGGGGAGAACAATCAGCCCCAGCATTTT. Residues: CASSAGENNQPQHF. The chain links TRBV2 to TRBJ1-5; D is uncertain. The germline CDR1 and CDR2 sequences are SNHLY and FYNNEI. V dropped 4 bases and J dropped 3 bases, with 10 bases sitting between them. The CDR3 runs to 14 residues.

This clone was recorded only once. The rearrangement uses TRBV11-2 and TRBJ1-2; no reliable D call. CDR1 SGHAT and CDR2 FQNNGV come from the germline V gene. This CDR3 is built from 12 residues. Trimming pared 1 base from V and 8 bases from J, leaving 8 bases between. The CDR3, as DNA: TGTGCCAGCAGCTTAGGTTTCAGCGGCTACACCTTC. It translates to CASSLGFSGYTF.